The source of this TCR beta chain is a study of cytomegalovirus exposure and HLA in healthy donors. Of note for this clone: Its antigen remains unknown.

V lost 5 bases and J 2 bases, leaving 9 bases between the germline ends. The CDR3 length is 13 residues. Germline lookup yields CDR1 MNHEY and CDR2 SMNVEV (reference sequence). The PCR had 60 Vbeta and 13 Jbeta primers. Sequencing used immunoSEQ multiplex PCR; TCRdb keeps in-frame clones, though not all of them. The profile shows 150,000 to 200,000 clones, 75% to 90% of them singletons. Study results and limitations: The likely explanation for a cluster of highly shared sequence variants was sequencing artifact.

This TCR came from a woman younger than 30 in good health and CMV-seronegative. The chain recombines TRBV27 with TRBJ1-2; D gene ambiguous. The sequencing input was PBMCs. This CDR3 is CASSPGRNYGYTF. In DNA form, the CDR3 reads TGTGCCAGCAGTCCGGGTCGAAACTATGGCTACACCTTC.